The 18 T cell receptor beta chains in this list originate from one sample, sequenced in a study of cytomegalovirus exposure and HLA in healthy donors. Primers for the PCR totalled 60 Vbeta and 13 Jbeta. The assay was immunoSEQ multiplex PCR, and TCRdb's table has in-frame clones only and misses some. The data contain some 120,000 clones, 60% to 85% of them singletons. Sequencing used PBMCs. The receptor set was obtained from a man under 40 in good health and CMV-seronegative.

The chain carries TRBV27 and TRBJ2-1; 9 bases agree with TRBD2. This CDR3 region has 14 residues. Trimming cost V 2 bases and J 10 bases; bases outside gene matches: 6. The germline CDR1 and CDR2 sequences are MNHEY and SMNVEV (reference sequence). In nucleotides, the CDR3 is TGTGCCAGCAGTTTAGCGGGAGGGCCTGGGGAGCAGTTCTTC. This encodes CASSLAGGPGEQFF.

This clone has only one observation. The chain couples TRBV19 to TRBJ1-5; weak D call: TRBD1 (6 bases). Germline CDR1 is LNHDA and CDR2 is SQIVND (reference sequence). V shed 3 bases and J shed 6 bases, with 12 bases lying between them. The CDR3 runs 14 residues. This CDR3 is CASSINRVAQPQHF. CDR3 bases: TGTGCCAGTAGTATCAACAGGGTGGCTCAGCCCCAGCATTTT. Together with reference TRBV19 and TRBJ1-5, the CDR3 gives the full variable domain: DGGITQSPKYLFRKEGQNVTLSCEQNLNHDAMYWYRQDPGQGLRLIYYSQIVNDFQKGDIAEGYSVSREKKESFPLTVTSAQKNPTAFYLCASSINRVAQPQHFGDGTRLSIL.

The chain carries TRBV30 and TRBJ2-1; 10 bases fit TRBD2. CDR3 length: 15 amino acids. Germline CDR1 reads GTSNPN; CDR2 reads SVGIG (reference sequence). V trimming: 1 base; J trimming: 4 bases; junction bases outside the gene matches: 4. CDR3 in amino acids: CAWSGLAGEYNEQFF. The DNA for the CDR3 is TGTGCCTGGAGTGGGCTAGCGGGGGAATACAATGAGCAGTTCTTC. The complete variable domain, with remaining parts taken from reference TRBV30 and TRBJ2-1, reads SQTIHQWPATLVQPVGSPLSLECTVEGTSNPNLYWYRQAAGRGLQLLFYSVGIGQISSEVPQNLSASRPQDRQFILSSKKLLLSDSGFYLCAWSGLAGEYNEQFFGPGTRLTVL.

In this sample, this clone turned up a few times. The chain joins TRBV7-9 to TRBJ2-7, with D maybe TRBD2 (6 bases). CDR3 size: 15 residues. Looked up from germline, CDR1 is SEHNR and CDR2 is FQNEAQ (reference sequence). The V end lost 5 bases, the J end lost 2 bases, and 16 bases lay between the germline ends. The CDR3 DNA is TGTGCCAGCAGCACCAGTACCGGGAGTACCTACGAGCAGTACTTC. Translation: CASSTSTGSTYEQYF.

The chain is built from TRBV28 and TRBJ1-3, with D possibly TRBD1 on 6 matching bases. Germline loops: CDR1 MDHEN, CDR2 SYDVKM. With 7 bases removed from V and 1 base from J, the gap between germline ends came to 11 bases. The CDR3 contains 14 residues. The CDR3 DNA reads as TGTGCCAGCACCAAGGGGGGGTCTGGAAACACCATATATTTT. This gives the protein CASTKGGSGNTIYF.

A few counts support this clone. Other nucleotide sequences in the sample specify the same CDR3. This chain connects TRBV18 to TRBJ2-7, with D perhaps TRBD1 (6 bases). CDR1 is KGHSH and CDR2 is LQKENI in the germline V gene. Deletions cut 0 bases from V and 0 bases from J, with 6 bases between. The CDR3 is 14 amino acids. The CDR3 spells CASSPPGGSYEQYF. The DNA of the CDR3 is TGTGCCAGCTCACCACCAGGGGGCTCCTACGAGCAGTACTTC.

V usage is TRBV7-9 and J usage is TRBJ2-2; possibly TRBD2 for D (6 bases). V dropped 11 bases and J dropped 4 bases, with 14 bases sitting between them. The CDR3 spans 13 residues. The germline V gene has CDR1 SEHNR and CDR2 FQNEAQ (reference sequence). The CDR3 loop reads CAPTGTSTGELFF. The CDR3 bases are TGTGCCCCCACCGGGACTTCCACCGGGGAGCTGTTTTTT.

CDR3: CASSSGTLYNEQFF. The CDR3 DNA follows: TGTGCCAGCAGCAGCGGGACCCTCTACAATGAGCAGTTCTTC. V and J are TRBV28 and TRBJ2-1; 7 bases agree with TRBD2. This CDR3 region has 14 residues. The junction had 5 bases not matched to a gene; V was cut back by 6 bases and J by 3 bases. From germline, CDR1 is MDHEN and CDR2 SYDVKM. The full variable domain, with the rest looked up from reference TRBV28 and TRBJ2-1, is DVKVTQSSRYLVKRTGEKVFLECVQDMDHENMFWYRQDPGLGLRLIYFSYDVKMKEKGDIPEGYSVSREKKERFSLILESASTNQTSMYLCASSSGTLYNEQFFGPGTRLTVL.

V gene TRBV4-2 combines with J gene TRBJ1-5; 8 nucleotides agree with TRBD1. V shed 0 bases, J shed 5 bases, and the junction held 6 bases outside the gene matches. The CDR3 contains 16 residues. From germline, CDR1 is LGHNA and CDR2 YNFKEQ. The CDR3 DNA is TGTGCCAGCAGCCAAGATGGGGCCAGGGGGCATCAGCCCCAGCATTTT. Its protein is CASSQDGARGHQPQHF.

The chain combines TRBV6-6 with TRBJ2-3; 8 positions agree with TRBD2. CDR1 and CDR2 (germline): MNHNY, SVGAGI (reference sequence). CDR3 length: 16 residues. J gave up 0 bases and V 7 bases, and 9 bases lay outside the gene matches. The CDR3 DNA sequence: TGTGCCAGCACCCACGGGGCGGGAGGAAGCACAGATACGCAGTATTTT. Its translation: CASTHGAGGSTDTQYF.

V gene TRBV19 combines with J gene TRBJ2-1, with TRBD1 matching 8 bases. This CDR3 has 15 residues. Trimming took 4 bases from V and 3 from J; bases not matched to a gene: 5. Germline CDR1 and CDR2: LNHDA and SQIVND (reference sequence). The CDR3 region is CASSTSGGDYNEQFF. CDR3 nucleotide sequence: TGTGCCAGTAGTACCTCAGGGGGCGACTACAATGAGCAGTTCTTC.

The chain combines TRBV29-1 with TRBJ2-7; TRBD1 matches at 9 bases. The V segment lost 7 bases and the J segment 5 bases; nucleotides outside the gene matches: 9. The germline CDR1 and CDR2 sequences are SQVTM and ANQGSEA. There are 13 residues in the CDR3. The CDR3 region has the DNA TGCAGCGCCCGACAGGGGGGCGAGAACGAGCAGTACTTC. Translated, it gives CSARQGGENEQYF.

The chain has TRBV4-2 and TRBJ1-5; D remains ambiguous. Trimming took 6 bases from V and 5 from J, leaving 17 bases between them. CDR1 and CDR2 from the germline V gene are LGHNA and YNFKEQ. This CDR3 comprises 15 residues. The CDR3 reads CASSRQGRRDQPQHF. The CDR3 DNA reads TGTGCCAGCAGTCGCCAAGGTCGGAGAGATCAGCCCCAGCATTTT.

This chain links TRBV5-1 with TRBJ2-5, with 9 bases fitting TRBD1. Losses at the gene ends were 2 bases for V and 5 bases for J; bases not matched to a gene: 7. The CDR3 is 15 amino acids. CDR1 is SGHRS and CDR2 is YFSETQ in the germline V gene. This CDR3 is CASSFFRQGGETQYF. The DNA for the CDR3 is TGCGCCAGCAGCTTTTTCCGACAGGGGGGGGAGACCCAGTACTTC.

The chain carries TRBV9 and TRBJ1-1; 10 nucleotides agree with TRBD1. Germline assignment: CDR1 SGDLS and CDR2 YYNGEE. V shed 3 bases and J 0 bases; nucleotides not matched to a gene: 5. The CDR3 runs to 16 residues. This CDR3 is CASSAGDRGVNTEAFF. The CDR3 coding sequence is TGTGCCAGCAGCGCAGGGGACAGGGGCGTGAACACTGAAGCTTTCTTT.

The chain employs TRBV30 and TRBJ2-5; 9 positions match TRBD1. The closer fit of TRBJ2-7 to the DNA end suggests the J call may be wrong. Germline-derived CDR1 and CDR2 are GTSNPN and SVGIG (reference sequence). The CDR3 sequence is 19 residues long. In DNA form, the CDR3 reads TGTGCCTGGAGTGGAACAGGGGGCTTTAGGTCCCGAAAAGTATACGAGCAGTACTTC. This codes for CAWSGTGGFRSRKVYEQYF.

The rearrangement links TRBV5-4 to TRBJ1-4; D remains ambiguous. Germline V lookup: CDR1 SGHNT, CDR2 YYREEE (reference sequence). The CDR3 contains 15 residues. V lost 4 bases to trimming and J lost 8 bases, with 18 bases between them. The CDR3 loop is CASSTKQSGGEKLFF. CDR3 nucleotide sequence: TGTGCCAGCAGCACCAAACAGTCAGGAGGCGAAAAACTGTTTTTT. Drawing the rest from reference TRBV5-4 and TRBJ1-4, the complete variable domain is ETGVTQSPTHLIKTRGQQVTLRCSSQSGHNTVSWYQQALGQGPQFIFQYYREEENGRGNFPPRFSGLQFPNYSSELNVNALELDDSALYLCASSTKQSGGEKLFFGSGTQLSVL.

This chain links TRBV2 with TRBJ1-6, with D possibly matching TRBD1 (5 bases). Germline CDR1 is SNHLY and CDR2 is FYNNEI. The CDR3 is made up of 15 amino acids. V dropped 4 bases and J dropped 7 bases, with 14 bases sitting between them. CDR3 nucleotide sequence: TGTGCCAGCAGTGGTCAAAGACAGACGAATTCACCCCTCCACTTT. Residues: CASSGQRQTNSPLHF.